This entry lists 22 T cell receptor beta chains sequenced from one sample in a study of blood T cell repertoires in COVID-19. Sequenced by immunoSEQ multiplex PCR; TCRdb stores in-frame clones only, minus some. Among approximately 75,000 clones listed, approximately 80% were seen once. The specimen was peripheral blood. The receptors originated from a young man with COVID-19, enrolled during active disease.

The chain employs TRBV18 and TRBJ2-1, with a possible D match to TRBD2 (5 bases). The CDR3 spans 14 residues. V lost 1 base to trimming and J lost 9 bases, with 13 bases between them. The V gene's germline CDR1 is KGHSH and CDR2 LQKENI. The CDR3 here is CASSPQAGPGEQFF. The DNA for the CDR3 is TGTGCCAGCTCACCACAGGCGGGCCCCGGTGAGCAGTTCTTC.

The chain employs TRBV9 and TRBJ2-1; 14 nucleotides match TRBD2. This CDR3 has 16 amino acids. CDR1 is SGDLS, CDR2 YYNGEE, per germline. With 0 bases clipped from V and 6 bases from J, the junction kept 2 bases outside the gene matches. The CDR3 coding sequence is TGTGCCAGCAGCGTAGGGACTAGCGGGAGGATCAATGAGCAGTTCTTC. Translation gives CASSVGTSGRINEQFF.

The genes are TRBV7-9 and TRBJ2-2; 7 positions agree with TRBD2. The CDR3 has 17 residues. The germline CDR1 and CDR2 sequences are SEHNR and FQNEAQ (reference sequence). V was clipped by 5 bases and J by 2 bases; unmatched bases: 11. This chain's CDR3 is CASSRSGSGLNTGELFF. CDR3 DNA: TGTGCCAGCAGCCGTAGCGGGTCCGGCTTAAACACCGGGGAGCTGTTTTTT. The variable domain in full, completed from reference TRBV7-9 and TRBJ2-2, reads DTGVSQNPRHKITKRGQNVTFRCDPISEHNRLYWYRQTLGQGPEFLTYFQNEAQLEKSRLLSDRFSAERPKGSFSTLEIQRTEQGDSAMYLCASSRSGSGLNTGELFFGEGSRLTVL.

The chain has TRBV29-1 and TRBJ1-2, with TRBD1 as a possible D gene (5 bases). V dropped 4 bases and J dropped 4 bases, with 13 bases sitting between them. CDR3 length: 13 amino acids. Germline CDR1 SQVTM, CDR2 ANQGSEA. CDR3 residues: CSVAMGRGYGYTF. In nucleotides, the CDR3 is TGCAGCGTTGCCATGGGGCGCGGCTATGGCTACACCTTC.

This chain connects TRBV28 to TRBJ1-1; tentative D call: TRBD1 (5 bases). Germline CDR1 MDHEN, CDR2 SYDVKM. The V end lost 7 bases, the J end lost 6 bases, and 12 bases lay between the germline ends. CDR3 length: 12 amino acids. CDR3 sequence: CASKVGHSEAFF. CDR3 nucleotide sequence: TGTGCCAGCAAGGTCGGACATTCTGAAGCTTTCTTT.

The rearrangement uses TRBV10-1 and TRBJ2-3; weak D call: TRBD1 (5 bases). CDR3 size: 16 residues. Trimming stripped 3 bases from V and 6 bases from J, with 19 bases between. Looked up from germline, CDR1 is WNHNN and CDR2 is SYGVQD (reference sequence). This chain's CDR3 is CASSDLRWGTADTQYF. The CDR3 DNA sequence: TGCGCCAGCAGTGATCTCCGGTGGGGCACCGCCGATACGCAGTATTTT.

The CDR3: CASSLAGTSVSYEQYF. The DNA of the CDR3 is TGTGCCAGCAGCTTAGCCGGGACTAGCGTCTCCTACGAGCAGTACTTC. The rearrangement links TRBV11-2 to TRBJ2-7; TRBD2 aligns across 10 bases. The CDR3 has 16 amino acids. With V trimmed by 1 base and J by 0 bases, 3 bases remained unmatched. CDR1 SGHAT and CDR2 FQNNGV come from the germline V gene. Combining the CDR3 with reference TRBV11-2 and TRBJ2-7 gives the whole variable domain EAGVAQSPRYKIIEKRQSVAFWCNPISGHATLYWYQQILGQGPKLLIQFQNNGVVDDSQLPKDRFSAERLKGVDSTLKIQPAKLEDSAVYLCASSLAGTSVSYEQYFGPGTRLTVT.

The chain has TRBV11-2 and TRBJ2-3; D possibly corresponds to TRBD2 (5 bases). CDR1 SGHAT and CDR2 FQNNGV come from the germline V gene. This CDR3 is built from 15 residues. V gave up 5 bases and J gave up 6 bases, with 18 bases separating them. The CDR3 nucleotides are TGTGCCAGCAGCCGGGGTATGCAAGTCGCTGATACGCAGTATTTT. Translated: CASSRGMQVADTQYF. The full variable domain, in which reference TRBV11-2 and TRBJ2-3 provide the parts outside the CDR3, is EAGVAQSPRYKIIEKRQSVAFWCNPISGHATLYWYQQILGQGPKLLIQFQNNGVVDDSQLPKDRFSAERLKGVDSTLKIQPAKLEDSAVYLCASSRGMQVADTQYFGPGTRLTVL.

The chain employs TRBV18 and TRBJ1-6; 8 nucleotides line up with TRBD1. V lost 6 bases to trimming and J lost 7 bases; unmatched junction nucleotides: 5. Germline V gene lookup returns CDR1 KGHSH and CDR2 LQKENI. There are 14 residues in the CDR3. For the CDR3, the DNA is TGTGCCAGCTCCCGGGGACAGGCGAATTCACCCCTCCACTTT. Its protein is CASSRGQANSPLHF.

This chain links TRBV29-1 with TRBJ1-1, with 9 positions matching TRBD1. Trimming at V came to 5 bases and at J to 4 bases, leaving 8 bases not matched to a gene. CDR3 length: 14 amino acids. Germline V gene lookup returns CDR1 SQVTM and CDR2 ANQGSEA. This chain's CDR3 is CSVTNPTGGTEAFF. CDR3 nucleotide sequence: TGCAGCGTTACCAACCCGACAGGGGGCACTGAAGCTTTCTTT. The variable domain in full, with the rest retrieved from reference TRBV29-1 and TRBJ1-1, is SAVISQKPSRDICQRGTSLTIQCQVDSQVTMMFWYRQQPGQSLTLIATANQGSEATYESGFVIDKFPISRPNLTFSTLTVSNMSPEDSSIYLCSVTNPTGGTEAFFGQGTRLTVV.

The sample holds many counts of this clone. The chain employs TRBV24-1 and TRBJ2-7; 10 bases are a match to TRBD1. Losses at the gene ends were 7 bases for V and 3 bases for J; bases not matched to a gene: 8. The germline V gene encodes CDR1 KGHDR and CDR2 SFDVKD. The length of the CDR3 is 15 residues. For the CDR3, the DNA is TGTGCCACCAGGGGGGACAGGGGAGCGTTCTACGAGCAGTACTTC. Residues: CATRGDRGAFYEQYF.

The chain uses TRBV30 and TRBJ1-2; D perhaps matches TRBD1 (5 bases). The germline V gene encodes CDR1 GTSNPN and CDR2 SVGIG (reference sequence). The CDR3 loop spans 13 amino acids. V dropped 5 bases and J dropped 6 bases, with 16 bases sitting between them. This chain's CDR3 is CAWGGGVRHGYTF. The CDR3 nucleotides are TGTGCCTGGGGGGGAGGGGTGCGACATGGCTACACCTTC.

The rearrangement links TRBV19 to TRBJ1-1, with 9 bases identical to TRBD1. CDR1 and CDR2 (germline): LNHDA, SQIVND (reference sequence). With V trimmed by 6 bases and J by 1 base, 12 bases remained unmatched. The CDR3 runs to 17 residues. The chain's CDR3 is CASRGGQGHPRNTEAFF. DNA for the CDR3: TGTGCCAGTAGAGGGGGACAGGGACATCCACGGAACACTGAAGCTTTCTTT.

The CDR3 spells CASSLNQGAPYEQYF. CDR3 coding DNA: TGCGCCAGCAGCCTGAATCAGGGGGCGCCCTACGAGCAGTACTTC. The chain uses TRBV4-1 and TRBJ2-7, with 8 positions matching TRBD1. Germline CDR1 MGHRA, CDR2 YSYEKL. The CDR3 covers 15 residues. Germline trimming cut 4 bases from V and 2 bases from J; bases unmatched to any gene: 7.

The chain has TRBV9 and TRBJ2-5; 8 bases fit TRBD1. The germline CDR1 and CDR2 sequences are SGDLS and YYNGEE. The CDR3 runs to 17 residues. J lost 5 bases, V lost 3 bases, and 15 bases had no gene match. The CDR3 here is CASSALGWQGAGETQYF. The CDR3, as DNA: TGTGCCAGCAGCGCGCTAGGTTGGCAGGGGGCCGGGGAGACCCAGTACTTC.

This chain connects TRBV27 to TRBJ2-1; 7 bases match TRBD1. Germline loops: CDR1 MNHEY, CDR2 SMNVEV (reference sequence). CDR3 length equals 12 residues. Unmatched junction bases numbered 3, after V lost 4 bases and J lost 9 bases. The CDR3 region is CASSSHRGEQFF. For the CDR3, the DNA is TGTGCCAGCAGTTCCCACAGGGGTGAGCAGTTCTTC.

V usage is TRBV6-5 and J usage is TRBJ2-7, with 7 bases that match TRBD1. Unmatched junction bases numbered 10, after V lost 10 bases and J lost 7 bases. The germline gives CDR1 MNHEY, CDR2 SVGAGI. The CDR3 has 12 residues. The CDR3 nucleotides read TGTGCCACCGCCAAGGGGGCACGGGAGCAGTACTTC. This gives the protein CATAKGAREQYF.

Only one count was recorded for this clone. The CDR3 coding sequence is TGTGCCAGCAGCTTGGGTGTGGGGGCAGGGCAGCCCCAGCATTTT. Amino acids: CASSLGVGAGQPQHF. This chain uses TRBV5-5 with TRBJ1-5; D perhaps matches TRBD1 (6 bases). This CDR3 has 15 residues. CDR1 SGHKS and CDR2 YYEKEE come from the germline V gene (reference sequence). V was cut by 0 bases and J by 7 bases, with 14 bases left in between.

The rearrangement joins TRBV5-6 to TRBJ2-7, with 11 bases lining up with TRBD2. The CDR3 is 16 residues long. Germline CDR1 and CDR2: SGHDT and YYEEEE. Losses at the gene ends were 1 base for V and 10 bases for J; bases not matched to a gene: 13. CDR3 DNA: TGTGCCAGCAGCTTGAGCGTAGCGGGAGGGGAAAATGAACAGTACTTC. This encodes CASSLSVAGGENEQYF.

The gene calls are TRBV3-1 (or the pseudogene TRBV3-2) and TRBJ1-2; D may be TRBD1 (6 bases). The length of the CDR3 is 13 residues. Germline V gene sequence: CDR1 LGHDT, CDR2 YNNKEL (reference sequence). V lost 4 bases and J lost 8, with 14 bases in between. The CDR3 DNA is TGTGCCAGCAGCCGACGAGGGGACAACGGCTACACCTTC. Its protein product is CASSRRGDNGYTF.

The V call is TRBV18, the J call TRBJ1-6, with TRBD1 matching 7 bases. The CDR3 has 15 residues. Germline V CDR1 and CDR2: KGHSH, LQKENI. V lost 6 bases, J lost 7 bases, and 9 bases stayed unmatched. The CDR3: CASSSQGTDNSPLHF. The CDR3 DNA is TGTGCCAGCTCCTCCCAGGGGACAGACAATTCACCCCTCCACTTT.

V is TRBV3-1 (or the pseudogene TRBV3-2) and J is TRBJ2-3; possibly TRBD1 for D (5 bases). This CDR3 contains 15 residues. Germline loops: CDR1 LGHDT, CDR2 YNNKEL (reference sequence). Trimming left V 2 bases short and J 6 bases short, with 15 bases between. The CDR3 coding sequence is TGTGCCAGCAGCCAACGCACCCTACAGGCGGATACGCAGTATTTT. It encodes CASSQRTLQADTQYF.